This is a list of T cell receptor beta chains from one sample in a study of molecular identifiers for immune sequencing clone quantification. TCRdb reprocessed the PCR reads via MiXCR and lists one record per CDR3 protein. Found here are hundreds of thousands of distinct CDR3 sequences, roughly 27% of them singletons; the top ten hold about 0.81%. The sequencing sample was made of naive CD8+ T cells from blood, with Jurkat cell RNA spiked in. These receptors came from a human donor in good health. Some libraries in this study had Jurkat cell RNA spiked in. CDR3s include the opening cysteine and the closing phenylalanine or tryptophan. D genes are given only for firm matches. Clone size, where shown, is once, few, many, or a class for clones that have expanded.

J: TRBJ2-7; D: -; size: many; V: TRBV7-8; CDR3: CASSLDGTSTYEQYF; DNA: TGTGCCAGCAGCTTAGACGGGACATCGACCTACGAGCAGTACTTC
J: TRBJ2-1; D: -; size: -; V: TRBV25-1; CDR3: CASSDPGTEQFF; DNA: TGTGCCAGCAGTGATCCCGGGACTGAGCAGTTCTTC
J: TRBJ2-1; D: -; size: many; V: TRBV20-1; CDR3: CSARGRSGNEQFF; DNA: TGCAGTGCTAGAGGTCGTAGCGGCAATGAGCAGTTCTTC
J: TRBJ2-7; D: TRBD1; size: many; V: TRBV4-2; CDR3: CASSLRTGGLDSYEQYF; DNA: TGTGCCAGCAGCCTCAGGACAGGCGGACTGGACTCCTACGAGCAGTACTTC
J: TRBJ1-5; D: -; size: many; V: TRBV6-2/TRBV6-3; CDR3: CASKISGYRQPQHF; DNA: TGTGCCAGCAAAATCTCAGGGTATCGGCAGCCCCAGCATTTT
J: TRBJ2-2; D: -; size: -; V: TRBV5-1; CDR3: CASSPLAGQMNTEELFF; DNA: TGCGCCAGCAGCCCCCTGGCGGGACAGATGAACACCGAGGAGCTGTTTTTT
J: TRBJ2-7; D: -; size: few; V: TRBV11-2; CDR3: CASSLGAAPHEQYF; DNA: TGTGCCAGCAGCTTAGGCGCAGCGCCGCACGAGCAGTACTTC
J: TRBJ2-5; D: -; size: -; V: TRBV6-5; CDR3: CASSQTEASGETQYF; DNA: TGTGCCAGCAGTCAGACAGAGGCGTCGGGAGAGACCCAGTACTTC
J: TRBJ2-2; D: -; size: few; V: TRBV20-1; CDR3: CSARSYQGHTGELFF; DNA: TGCAGTGCTAGAAGTTACCAGGGGCACACCGGGGAGCTGTTTTTT
J: TRBJ1-2; D: -; size: few; V: TRBV30; CDR3: CAWSVVGGADGYTF; DNA: TGTGCCTGGAGTGTAGTGGGGGGCGCGGATGGCTACACCTTC
J: TRBJ1-4; D: -; size: -; V: TRBV24-1; CDR3: CAPQEGPNEKLFF; DNA: TGTGCCCCGCAGGAGGGGCCTAATGAAAAACTGTTTTTT
J: TRBJ2-5; D: -; size: few; V: TRBV29-1; CDR3: CSVEPSGTGLTQHF; DNA: TGCAGCGTTGAACCCTCCGGCACAGGGTTGACCCAGCACTTC
J: TRBJ1-1; D: -; size: many; V: TRBV12-3/TRBV12-4; CDR3: CASSPRFTEAFF; DNA: TGTGCCAGCAGTCCAAGGTTCACTGAAGCTTTCTTT
J: TRBJ1-2; D: -; size: many; V: TRBV20-1; CDR3: CSARDWNSFDNNYGYTF; DNA: TGCAGTGCTAGAGATTGGAACAGCTTTGATAATAACTATGGCTACACCTTC
J: TRBJ1-3; D: -; size: few; V: TRBV6-5; CDR3: CASSYFLGPDSGNTIYF; DNA: TGTGCCAGCAGTTACTTTTTGGGCCCGGACTCTGGAAACACCATATATTTT
J: TRBJ1-6; D: -; size: few; V: TRBV19; CDR3: CASSITSSYNSPLHF; DNA: TGTGCCAGTAGTATAACAAGCTCCTATAATTCACCCCTCCACTTT
J: TRBJ2-7; D: -; size: many; V: TRBV5-1; CDR3: CASSLSDTGYEQYF; DNA: TGCGCCAGCAGCTTAAGTGACACTGGCTACGAGCAGTACTTC
J: TRBJ2-5; D: -; size: -; V: TRBV4-3; CDR3: CANSQGNGRAGETPYF; DNA: TGCGCCAACAGCCAAGGAAACGGGCGGGCCGGCGAGACCCCGTACTTC
J: TRBJ2-5; D: TRBD2; size: few; V: TRBV7-6; CDR3: CASLELAGAETQYF; DNA: TGTGCCAGCTTGGAACTAGCGGGGGCAGAGACCCAGTACTTC
J: TRBJ2-5; D: TRBD2; size: few; V: TRBV7-2; CDR3: CASSLVLAGGGETQYF; DNA: TGTGCCAGCAGCTTAGTCCTAGCGGGAGGAGGAGAGACCCAGTACTTC
J: TRBJ2-3; D: TRBD2; size: many; V: TRBV12-3/TRBV12-4; CDR3: CASSLAAGVADTQYF; DNA: TGTGCCAGCAGTTTGGCCGCGGGGGTGGCAGATACGCAGTATTTT
J: TRBJ2-7; D: -; size: many; V: TRBV20-1; CDR3: CSGLDRDGPYEQYF; DNA: TGCAGTGGGCTCGACCGGGACGGGCCCTACGAGCAGTACTTC
J: TRBJ2-3; D: -; size: many; V: TRBV4-3; CDR3: CASSQERDSQGAGTDTQYF; DNA: TGCGCCAGCAGCCAAGAAAGGGACTCCCAAGGGGCCGGCACAGATACGCAGTATTTT
J: TRBJ2-3; D: -; size: many; V: TRBV28; CDR3: CASSLFESGQFTDTQYF; DNA: TGTGCCAGCAGTCTCTTCGAGTCCGGACAGTTCACAGATACGCAGTATTTT
J: TRBJ1-1; D: -; size: -; V: TRBV30; CDR3: CAWSLQDTEAFF; DNA: TGTGCCTGGAGTTTACAGGACACTGAAGCTTTCTTT